This T cell receptor beta chain was captured in a study of blood T cells in healthy people across ages. The wider study: About one barcoded beta molecule was captured per two T cells (by template switching). The study's findings and limits: More naive CD4+ cells and higher diversity marked long-lived donors relative to aged donors. A conclusive naive versus antigen-experienced comparison was prevented by the unsorted PBMCs. Donor CMV infection status was unknown, possibly confounding age-related changes in expanded clonotypes.

Trimming took 3 bases from V and 6 from J, leaving 11 bases between them. Germline-derived CDR1 and CDR2 are MNHEY and SMNVEV (reference sequence). The CDR3 sequence is 13 residues long. Primed by a sample-barcoded 5' primer and a J-beta primer mix, a second PCR proceeded for 7 to 11 cycles. TCRdb passed the 5' RACE reads through MiXCR, listing each CDR3 protein once. The sample contains fewer than 1 million distinct CDR3 sequences, 44% of which appear only once. This clonotype occurred a few times. Its target is not known. Material for sequencing was blood. The chain is built from TRBV27 and TRBJ2-5, with a tentative D call TRBD2 (7 bases). The clonotype was recovered from a man in his 60s in good health. The CDR3 DNA is TGTGCCAGCAGTTTCGGGGGGCTTCAGACCCAGTACTTC. Amino acids: CASSFGGLQTQYF.